This T cell receptor beta chain came from a study of T cells after yellow fever vaccination. Broader study findings: Faster peaking, at day 5 versus 15, marked a secondary response that was weaker. After the booster, approximately 96% of CD4 and 75% to 90% of CD8 primary-response clones were re-detected. A limited proportion of clonotypes was detected within both the CD4 and CD8 compartments.

CDR3 length equals 16 residues. This clonotype has more than one count but fewer than ten. Antigen unknown. Template-switching 5'RACE yielded the TCR cDNA; a universal primer site and UMIs were added in the process. TCRdb reprocessed the 5' RACE reads with MiXCR, giving one entry per CDR3 protein. The sample has over 110,000 distinct CDR3 sequences; 7.7% are singletons. The specimen was CD4+ T cells sorted from PBMCs, collected 5 days after the yellow fever booster vaccination. The chain recombines TRBV21-1 with TRBJ2-7; TRBD2 was called by the table and not checked on the DNA. TRBV21-1 is marked as a pseudogene. The sequence was obtained from a man under 40 who received the YFV17D yellow fever vaccine. CDR3 protein: CASIDSPGLSAYEQYF. CDR3 DNA: TGTGCCAGCATCGACTCACCGGGACTCAGTGCCTACGAGCAGTACTTC.